Listed here are 16 T cell receptor beta chains from one sample, sequenced in a study of radiotherapy plus CTLA-4 blockade in lung cancer. Generated by immunoSEQ multiplex PCR, the TCRdb table keeps only in-frame clones and is missing some. The profile shows tens of thousands of clones, about 77% of them singletons. Source: peripheral blood, taken from a patient treated with radiotherapy plus ipilimumab. These TCRs come from a human donor with non-small cell lung cancer who had stable disease on radiotherapy plus ipilimumab.

The rearrangement joins TRBV7-9 to TRBJ1-4; D perhaps matches TRBD1 (5 bases). Per germline, CDR1 SEHNR and CDR2 FQNEAQ (reference sequence). V was clipped by 3 bases and J by 6 bases, with 14 bases between them. The CDR3 consists of 15 residues. This CDR3 is CASSLIQAGHEKLFF. The CDR3 DNA reads as TGTGCCAGCAGCTTGATACAGGCTGGGCATGAAAAACTGTTTTTT.

The V call is TRBV27, the J call TRBJ1-6, with D possibly matching TRBD1 (5 bases). Trimming stripped 5 bases from V and 3 bases from J, with 20 bases between. This CDR3 contains 18 residues. From germline, CDR1 is MNHEY and CDR2 SMNVEV (reference sequence). CDR3 sequence reads: CASSPRVGGDSYNSPLHF. The CDR3 bases are TGTGCCAGCAGTCCCCGGGTGGGGGGGGATAGCTATAATTCACCCCTCCACTTT.

V usage is TRBV5-1 and J usage is TRBJ1-1; 7 bases match TRBD1. The ends lost 9 bases at V and 2 bases at J; junction bases unmatched: 10. The CDR3 runs 14 residues. In germline, CDR1 is SGHRS, CDR2 YFSETQ. The CDR3 protein is CATRGGPGNTEAFF. The CDR3 DNA reads TGCGCCACCAGGGGGGGACCGGGAAACACTGAAGCTTTCTTT. Full variable domain (rest looked up from reference TRBV5-1 and TRBJ1-1): KAGVTQTPRYLIKTRGQQVTLSCSPISGHRSVSWYQQTPGQGLQFLFEYFSETQRNKGNFPGRFSGRQFSNSRSEMNVSTLELGDSALYLCATRGGPGNTEAFFGQGTRLTVV.

The V call is TRBV4-3, the J call TRBJ1-5; D is unresolved. Germline lookup yields CDR1 LGHNA and CDR2 YSLEER. Trimming cost V 4 bases and J 2 bases, with 12 bases left between them. This CDR3 has 15 residues. The CDR3 loop reads CASSPEDWGNQPQHF. The CDR3 DNA sequence: TGCGCCAGCAGCCCCGAAGACTGGGGCAATCAGCCCCAGCATTTT.

This chain links TRBV19 with TRBJ1-6; D is perhaps TRBD1 (5 bases). Germline V gene data show CDR1 as LNHDA and CDR2 as SQIVND (reference sequence). The CDR3 is 15 residues long. V dropped 7 bases and J dropped 2 bases, with 12 bases sitting between them. CDR3 loop: CASTTRGTYNSPLHF. In nucleotides, the CDR3 is TGTGCCAGTACCACCCGGGGGACCTATAATTCACCCCTCCACTTT.

With respect to this clone: The germline gene is not matched at one end of the junction; a read error may be the cause. The chain uses TRBV11-3 and TRBJ2-2; 9 positions match TRBD2. Per the germline V gene, CDR1 is SGHNT and CDR2 is YENEEA. This CDR3 region has 15 residues. CDR3 in amino acids: CASRLAGVNTGELFF. CDR3 bases: TGTGCCAGCAGATTAGCGGGGGTGAACACCGGGGAGCTGTTTTTT. Together with reference TRBV11-3 and TRBJ2-2, the CDR3 gives the full variable domain: EAGVVQSPRYKIIEKKQPVAFWCNPISGHNTLYWYLQNLGQGPELLIRYENEEAVDDSQLPKDRFSAERLKGVDSTLKIQPAELGDSAVYLCASRLAGVNTGELFFGEGSRLTVL.

This sequence joins TRBV27 and TRBJ2-5, with D perhaps TRBD1 (7 bases). Per the germline V gene, CDR1 is MNHEY and CDR2 is SMNVEV (reference sequence). V lost 2 bases and J lost 4, with 14 bases in between. The CDR3 loop spans 15 amino acids. CDR3 sequence: CASSLQGGRRETQYF. The CDR3, as DNA: TGTGCCAGCAGTTTACAGGGGGGTCGGAGAGAGACCCAGTACTTC.

The V and J genes are TRBV19 and TRBJ1-2; 7 nucleotides match TRBD1. V was pared by 4 bases and J by 4 bases, with 6 bases of the junction left unmatched. Germline V gene data show CDR1 as LNHDA and CDR2 as SQIVND (reference sequence). This CDR3 has 14 residues. CDR3 region: CASSRAGGLYGYTF. In DNA, the CDR3 is TGTGCCAGTAGTAGAGCAGGGGGACTCTATGGCTACACCTTC.

The rearrangement links TRBV7-2 to TRBJ1-2, with 10 nucleotides matching TRBD1. The V gene's germline CDR1 is SGHTA and CDR2 FQGNSA. With 1 base clipped from V and 7 bases from J, the junction kept 6 bases outside the gene matches. CDR3 size: 15 residues. The CDR3 sequence: CASSLERRTGGGYTF. The CDR3, as DNA: TGTGCCAGCAGCTTAGAAAGGAGGACAGGGGGTGGCTACACCTTC.

A note on this clone: Germline and junction disagree at one end, which may indicate a read error. Other nucleotide sequences in the sample specify the same CDR3. The rearrangement joins TRBV2 to TRBJ2-2; D is perhaps TRBD2 (5 bases). Looked up from germline, CDR1 is SNHLY and CDR2 is FYNNEI. The CDR3 is 14 amino acids. CDR3 sequence: CASSIRENTGELFF. CDR3 bases: TGCGCCAGCAGTATCCGGGAAAACACCGGGGAGCTGTTTTTT.

This clone has just a few counts. J is TRBJ2-7 and V is TRBV30, with D perhaps TRBD1 (6 bases). The CDR3 runs 12 residues. Germline V lookup: CDR1 GTSNPN, CDR2 SVGIG (reference sequence). The V gene lost 5 bases and the J gene lost 4 bases, with 12 bases spanning the gap. The CDR3 DNA follows: TGTGCCTGGGAGACAGGCCTGTACGAGCAGTACTTC. It translates to CAWETGLYEQYF.

This CDR3 reads CASSTQDRYGYTF. The CDR3 DNA is TGTGCCAGCAGTACCCAGGACAGGTATGGCTACACCTTC. The chain couples TRBV27 to TRBJ1-2, with 7 bases fitting TRBD1. This CDR3 is 13 amino acids long. V trimming: 5 bases; J trimming: 5 bases; junction bases outside the gene matches: 5. Germline V CDR1 and CDR2: MNHEY, SMNVEV (reference sequence).

This clone occurred a few times. The chain employs TRBV7-9 and TRBJ2-7; D may be TRBD1 (5 bases). V was shortened by 3 bases and J by 5 bases, with 8 bases between the two germline ends. Germline CDR1 is SEHNR and CDR2 is FQNEAQ (reference sequence). This CDR3 has 12 residues. The CDR3 nucleotides are TGTGCCAGCAGCTTGGGGCTAAACGAGCAGTACTTC. This encodes CASSLGLNEQYF.

This chain links TRBV27 with TRBJ2-1, with 16 bases matching TRBD2. J lost 1 base, V lost 6 bases, and 15 bases had no gene match. Germline assignment: CDR1 MNHEY and CDR2 SMNVEV (reference sequence). CDR3 length equals 21 residues. CDR3 nucleotides: TGTGCCAGCAGGCGAGAGTCCGGGACTAGCGGGGGGGCCGGATCCTACAATGAGCAGTTCTTC. It is translated as CASRRESGTSGGAGSYNEQFF.

This clone was counted between two and nine times. J is TRBJ1-6 and V is TRBV7-8; the D gene is possibly TRBD1 (5 bases). Between the trimmed V and J ends, which lost 2 bases and 12 bases, there was a span of 14 bases. The CDR3 has 14 residues. CDR1 is SGHVS, CDR2 FQNEAQ, per germline. DNA of the CDR3: TGTGCCAGCAGCTTAAACCCAGGGCCTATACCCCTCCACTTT. It specifies CASSLNPGPIPLHF.

The chain employs TRBV19 and TRBJ1-2; possible D gene TRBD1, 5 bases. CDR3 size: 13 residues. Germline CDR1 reads LNHDA; CDR2 reads SQIVND (reference sequence). The V end was cut by 3 bases, the J end by 6 bases, with 11 bases between. The CDR3 coding sequence is TGTGCCAGTAGTATTTCGGGGGTGAATGGCTACACCTTC. Residues: CASSISGVNGYTF.